This TCR beta chain is drawn from a study of T cell repertoires in cytomegalovirus infection. Comment on this clonotype: Its antigen is unknown.

Study-wide results and limits: CMV-specific TCR beta clonotypes restricted by HLA-C dominated the ex vivo response.

Germline CDR1 and CDR2: MNHNY and SVGAGI (reference sequence). Deletions cut 4 bases from V and 0 bases from J, with 16 bases between. The CDR3 extends over 17 amino acids. TCRdb re-derived calls from the reads in MiXCR, one entry per CDR3 protein. The data hold approximately 990,000 distinct CDR3 sequences, with 30% to 40% observed a single time. This clonotype was sampled from a human donor in good health (CMV status not recorded). Some clones in this sample may be carry-over from other donors' samples. The rearrangement joins TRBV6-6 to TRBJ1-5; no reliable D call. The sequences come from cultured CD8+ T cells from PBMCs, collected from culture after CMV antigen stimulation. CDR3 nucleotides: TGTGCCAGCAGTTTTACGGGCAGTTTTAATAGCAATCAGCCCCAGCATTTT. Protein: CASSFTGSFNSNQPQHF.